The clone carrying this T cell receptor (beta chain) was found many times. Its antigen is as yet unknown. This entry is derived from a study of molecular identifiers for immune sequencing clone quantification. Broader study findings: Same-barcode identical TCR molecules could make highly expanded clones look smaller than they are. Researchers reportedly could pick up spiked Jurkat TCR RNA from one cell mixed into over 900,000 naive cells.

TCRdb ran MiXCR on the PCR reads and lists one entry per CDR3 protein. The repertoire holds under 600,000 distinct CDR3 sequences, with 20% to 25% as singletons. Sequencing input: naive CD8+ T cells from blood, with Jurkat cell RNA spiked in. The subset was: FACS-sorted CD8+CD4-CCR7+CD45RA+ naive T cells. This clonotype was sampled from a human donor in good health. Some libraries in this study had Jurkat cell RNA spiked in.

The CDR3 bases are TGTGCCAGCAGCCAATTTACAACCACTGAAGCTTTCTTT. It translates to CASSQFTTTEAFF. The V and J genes are TRBV6-2 or TRBV6-3 and TRBJ1-1; D gene unclear. Germline values: CDR1 MNHEY, CDR2 SVGEGT. V lost 6 bases and J lost 4, with 12 bases in between. The CDR3 length is 13 residues.